This T cell receptor (beta chain) comes out of a study of cytomegalovirus exposure and HLA in healthy donors. In the PCR, 60 Vbeta and 13 Jbeta primers were used. Generated by immunoSEQ multiplex PCR, the TCRdb table keeps only in-frame clones and is missing some. The sample contains more than 110,000 clones, just under 85% of which appear only once. Germline CDR1 and CDR2: SEHNR and FQNEAQ (reference sequence). There are 16 residues in the CDR3. J lost 5 bases, V lost 5 bases, and 10 bases had no gene match. Material: PBMCs. The chain links TRBV7-9 to TRBJ2-5; 11 positions match TRBD2. The clonotype was recovered from a man aged 25-45 years in good health and CMV-seropositive. The CDR3 DNA follows: TGTGCCAGCAGCCTTCCCTTAGCGGGAGGGGAGGAGACCCAGTACTTC. It translates to CASSLPLAGGEETQYF.